A selection of T cell receptor beta chains follows, all from one sample in a study of blood T cells in healthy people across ages. TCRdb redid the calling of the 5' RACE reads with MiXCR, one entry per CDR3 protein. The sample lists fewer than 700,000 distinct CDR3 sequences, over 40% seen once, with around 30% in the top ten. Sample: blood. The receptors come from a man aged 80 or over in good health. CDR3s include the opening cysteine and the closing phenylalanine or tryptophan. A D gene is named only where the DNA matches it firmly. Where a row states a size, it is once, few, many or the class of an expanded clone; other rows omit it.

cdr3_nt | cdr3_aa | v_call | d_call | j_call | clone_size
TGTGCCAGCAGTGGACCGGGACAGGGGGCGGGCGAGCAGTACTTC | CASSGPGQGAGEQYF | TRBV6-1 | TRBD1 | TRBJ2-7 | .
TGTGCCATTCACGGTAGGACAGGGGTACACTACGAGCAGTACTTC | CAIHGRTGVHYEQYF | TRBV21-1 | . | TRBJ2-7 | many
TGCGCCAGCAGCCAAGCATTGGGGGGTAGCGGGGGCCTCCGCAGCACAGATACGCAGTATTTT | CASSQALGGSGGLRSTDTQYF | TRBV4-1 | TRBD2 | TRBJ2-3 | once
TGCGCCAGCAGCCAGGACAGGTTCAGCTCTGGGGCCAACGTCCTGACTTTC | CASSQDRFSSGANVLTF | TRBV4-1 | TRBD1 | TRBJ2-6 | .
TGTGCCAGCAGTTACCACCGTTTGGGTGATACGCAGTATTTT | CASSYHRLGDTQYF | TRBV6-5 | . | TRBJ2-3 | few
TGCAGCGGGTCTCAGGCGCAAAAATACTACGAGCAGTACTTC | CSGSQAQKYYEQYF | TRBV20-1 | . | TRBJ2-7 | .
TGTGCCAGCAGTTACTCCCGGTCGAGGGGTATAGAGACCCAGTACTTC | CASSYSRSRGIETQYF | TRBV6-5 | . | TRBJ2-5 | .
TGCAGTGCTAGGGCAGGGTGGGACGGCTACACCTTC | CSARAGWDGYTF | TRBV20-1 | . | TRBJ1-2 | .
TGTGCCACCAGTGAGGGTTCCTCTCGGTACTTC | CATSEGSSRYF | TRBV24-1 | . | TRBJ2-5 | few
TGTGCCAGCAGCAAAGCGCCCCGAAGCGGGTATCATACGCAGTATTTT | CASSKAPRSGYHTQYF | TRBV21-1 | . | TRBJ2-3 | .
TGTGCCATCAGTGAGGGGAATTTAGATGAGCAGTTCTTC | CAISEGNLDEQFF | TRBV10-3 | . | TRBJ2-1 | many
TGTGCCAGCAGCCTTAGAGGCAGGGGGCTCTACACTGAAGCTTTCTTT | CASSLRGRGLYTEAFF | TRBV3-1 | TRBD1 | TRBJ1-1 | .
TGTGCCAGCAGTTGGGACAGGGGAGTCCGAAAAAAAGAGTTCTTC | CASSWDRGVRKKEFF | TRBV28 | TRBD1 | TRBJ2-1 | .
TGTGCCAGCAGCTCCTCGGGGACCGCGCGGCAGTACTTC | CASSSSGTARQYF | TRBV9 | . | TRBJ2-5 | .
TGTGCCAGCAGCTTGGATCCGGTTCTAGAGACCCAGTACTTC | CASSLDPVLETQYF | TRBV7-2 | . | TRBJ2-5 | .
TGTGCCAGCAGTGAGACTGGAGTAGAATATAATTCACCCCTCCACTTT | CASSETGVEYNSPLHF | TRBV2 | . | TRBJ1-6 | .
TGCAGTGCCCGGGAGGAATACTCCTACGAGCAGTACTTC | CSAREEYSYEQYF | TRBV20-1 | TRBD2 | TRBJ2-7 | .
TGTGCCAGCAGCCGAGGGAGCACAGATACGCAGTATTTT | CASSRGSTDTQYF | TRBV4-3 | . | TRBJ2-3 | many
TGTGCCAGCAGCTTATCGCGGGAGCAAGGTACGCAGTATTTT | CASSLSREQGTQYF | TRBV7-2 | TRBD2 | TRBJ2-3 | few
TGTGCCAGCAGTTTATCGTTAGGGACCGGCACTGAAGCTTTCTTT | CASSLSLGTGTEAFF | TRBV27 | . | TRBJ1-1 | .
TGTGCCAGCAGCTTGAGAAGTGACAGGGACTTCGTCAATGAGCAGTTCTTC | CASSLRSDRDFVNEQFF | TRBV9 | . | TRBJ2-1 | .
TGCAGTGCCGACAGGGCTGGAGAGACCCAGTACTTC | CSADRAGETQYF | TRBV20-1 | TRBD1 | TRBJ2-5 | few
TGTGCCAGCAGCCTCCGACAGGGTAGATACGAGCAGTACTTC | CASSLRQGRYEQYF | TRBV12-3/TRBV12-4 | TRBD1 | TRBJ2-7 | few
TGCGCCAGCGGTCAGGGTACGTCGAACACCGGGGAGCTGTTTTTT | CASGQGTSNTGELFF | TRBV5-1 | . | TRBJ2-2 | few
TGTGCCAGCAGCCTTCTCCCCCCGGGACTAGTCTCCTACGAGCAGTACTTC | CASSLLPPGLVSYEQYF | TRBV12-3/TRBV12-4 | TRBD2 | TRBJ2-7 | .
TGCGCCAGCAGCCAAGCGGGGACAGGGTACCCTGAAGCTTTCTTT | CASSQAGTGYPEAFF | TRBV4-3 | TRBD1 | TRBJ1-1 | .
TGTGCCAGCAGCGGGACAGACTTGTTCCAAGAGACCCAGTACTTC | CASSGTDLFQETQYF | TRBV6-6 | TRBD1 | TRBJ2-5 | .
TGCAGTGCTACCAGGGTTGGGGAGACCCAGTACTTC | CSATRVGETQYF | TRBV20-1 | . | TRBJ2-5 | .
TGTGTCAGCAGTACCTATGGGTCCAGCTACATAGATACGCAGTATTTT | CVSSTYGSSYIDTQYF | TRBV25-1 | . | TRBJ2-3 | .
TGCGCCAGCAGCCACCCGACAGGGAGAAGTGAAAAACTGTTTTTT | CASSHPTGRSEKLFF | TRBV4-1 | TRBD1 | TRBJ1-4 | .
TGTGCCAGCAGCTTAGGAGAATATGGCTACACCTTC | CASSLGEYGYTF | TRBV7-9 | . | TRBJ1-2 | .
TGCAGTGCTAGAGATCTCGGTGCAGATACGCAGTATTTT | CSARDLGADTQYF | TRBV20-1 | . | TRBJ2-3 | .
TGTGCCAGCAGTAGAGGGACAGAGAGCAATCAGCCCCAGCATTTT | CASSRGTESNQPQHF | TRBV6-6 | TRBD1 | TRBJ1-5 | .
TGCGCCAGCAGTGAGTCGGTCCACATTCAGTACTTC | CASSESVHIQYF | TRBV10-2 | . | TRBJ2-4 | .
TGCGCCAGCAGCCCCAGCGGGGCCCGTAATGAAAAACTGTTTTTT | CASSPSGARNEKLFF | TRBV4-3 | . | TRBJ1-4 | .
TGTGCCAGCAGTTACGGACATAACTACGAGCAGTACTTC | CASSYGHNYEQYF | TRBV6-6 | . | TRBJ2-7 | .
TGTGCCAGCAGCCGCATGAACTCCTACAATGAGCAGTTCTTC | CASSRMNSYNEQFF | TRBV7-9 | . | TRBJ2-1 | few
TGTGCCAGCAGTGAGGAGGTTTGGGAGCAGTACTTC | CASSEEVWEQYF | TRBV2 | . | TRBJ2-7 | many
TGTGCCAGCAGGACAATGGGGGGACATACGCAGTATTTT | CASRTMGGHTQYF | TRBV27 | . | TRBJ2-3 | .
TGTGCCAGCAGTTATTGGATCGCCACAGATACGCAGTATTTT | CASSYWIATDTQYF | TRBV6-2/TRBV6-3 | . | TRBJ2-3 | few
TGCGCCAGCAGGTATGGGACTGGAAGGGGGTCCTACGAGCAGTACTTC | CASRYGTGRGSYEQYF | TRBV5-1 | . | TRBJ2-7 | many
TGTGCCAGCAACCGGGGCGCGGGGGCTAACTATGGCTACACCTTC | CASNRGAGANYGYTF | TRBV6-5 | . | TRBJ1-2 | few
TGTGCCAGCACGGAGATCGACGGATACACTGAAGCTTTCTTT | CASTEIDGYTEAFF | TRBV6-5 | . | TRBJ1-1 | many
TGCAGTGCTAGAGAGTGGCTAGCGGGAGGGGGGGATACGCAGTATTTT | CSAREWLAGGGDTQYF | TRBV20-1 | TRBD2 | TRBJ2-3 | .
TGTGCCAGCAGTACAGGGTACGGGGAGCTGTTTTTT | CASSTGYGELFF | TRBV27 | . | TRBJ2-2 | .
TGTGCCTGGAGTCCCTGGCGGACCGGGGAGCTGTTTTTT | CAWSPWRTGELFF | TRBV30 | . | TRBJ2-2 | few
TGTGCCAGCAGTTTATCGGGAACTAGCGGGAGTTGGATTGATACGCAGTATTTT | CASSLSGTSGSWIDTQYF | TRBV27 | TRBD2 | TRBJ2-3 | .
TGCAGTGCCCTGGAAGGGAATACCTACGAGCAGTACTTC | CSALEGNTYEQYF | TRBV20-1 | . | TRBJ2-7 | many
TGCGCCAGCAGCTTGAGGACGGGGTCCTACAATGAGCAGTTCTTC | CASSLRTGSYNEQFF | TRBV5-1 | . | TRBJ2-1 | few
TGTGCCAGCAGTCCCCCCCTTGGCGGGAGGACTAATGAGCAGTTCTTC | CASSPPLGGRTNEQFF | TRBV28 | TRBD2 | TRBJ2-1 | few
TGCAGTGCTCAAAGGGGGCGTAGGGTCTATGAGCAGTACTTC | CSAQRGRRVYEQYF | TRBV20-1 | TRBD1 | TRBJ2-5 | .
TGCAGTGCGGCTGGGTTCTCCTACAATGAGCAGTTCTTC | CSAAGFSYNEQFF | TRBV20-1 | . | TRBJ2-1 | many
TGTGCCACCAGTGCCTCGGGGTCAGGTAGAGAGACCCAGTACTTC | CATSASGSGRETQYF | TRBV24-1 | . | TRBJ2-5 | few
TGTGCCAGCACCAGACTAGCGGGGCTATACAATGAGCAGTTCTTC | CASTRLAGLYNEQFF | TRBV6-2/TRBV6-3 | TRBD2 | TRBJ2-1 | .
TGTGCCAGCAGTTATTACGGCGGGGGGGCGGTAGGAGGGGAGACCCAGTACTTC | CASSYYGGGAVGGETQYF | TRBV6-2/TRBV6-3 | TRBD2 | TRBJ2-5 | .
TGTGCCAGCAGAACGCGGGCCCAAGAGACCCAGTACTTC | CASRTRAQETQYF | TRBV6-1 | . | TRBJ2-5 | .
TGTGCCAGCAGCGCCGGGACTAGCGCCTCCATTCAAGAGACCCAGTACTTC | CASSAGTSASIQETQYF | TRBV5-8 | TRBD2 | TRBJ2-5 | few
TGTGCCAGCAGGCAGGGGTGGAATGAGCAGTTCTTC | CASRQGWNEQFF | TRBV6-6 | . | TRBJ2-1 | .
TGTGCCAGCAGACAATCTGGGGCCAACGTCCTGACTTTC | CASRQSGANVLTF | TRBV6-2/TRBV6-3 | . | TRBJ2-6 | many
TGTGCCTGGAGTAACGGGGGGGCGGATACGCAGTATTTT | CAWSNGGADTQYF | TRBV30 | TRBD2 | TRBJ2-3 | .